The 20 T cell receptor beta chains below come from one sample, sequenced in a study of metastatic and nonmetastatic thyroid tumors. Nobody among the patients had been given any treatment before thyroid surgery. TCRdb called clones again from the PCR reads with MiXCR. Here the sample spans about 16,000 clones, approximately 31% being singletons. The material sequenced was tumor tissue. These receptors originate from a male donor with papillary thyroid cancer or a benign thyroid nodule (not recorded which). Some clones in this sample may be carry-over from other donors' samples.

This chain uses TRBV13 with TRBJ1-2; a weak D match, TRBD1 (5 bases). Trimming took off 2 bases at V and 4 bases at J, with 8 bases between the two ends. This CDR3 is built from 13 residues. Germline values: CDR1 PRHDT, CDR2 FYEKMQ (reference sequence). The CDR3 loop is CASSLRGIYGYTF. The CDR3 DNA reads TGTGCCAGCAGCTTAAGGGGTATCTATGGCTACACCTTC. Drawing the rest from reference TRBV13 and TRBJ1-2, the complete variable domain is AAGVIQSPRHLIKEKRETATLKCYPIPRHDTVYWYQQGPGQDPQFLISFYEKMQSDKGSIPDRFSAQQFSDYHSELNMSSLELGDSALYFCASSLRGIYGYTFGSGTRLTVV.

This clone was observed at least ten times. The rearrangement links TRBV6-1 to TRBJ2-7; a weak D match, TRBD2 (7 bases). The germline V gene encodes CDR1 MNHNS and CDR2 SASEGT. CDR3 length: 14 amino acids. The ends were cut back, 7 bases at V and 2 bases at J, with 15 bases in the middle. The DNA of the CDR3 is TGTGCCAGCATCCTACAGGGAGGGCCCTACGAGCAGTACTTC. Protein product: CASILQGGPYEQYF.

With respect to this clone: One end of the junction fails to match germline, which may point to a read error. This chain uses TRBV10-3 with TRBJ1-6; possibly TRBD1 for D (5 bases). The CDR3 runs 16 residues. Germline V gives CDR1 ENHRY, CDR2 SYGVKD. As DNA, the CDR3 is TGTGGCATCAGTGACTTGGTCAGGGTAGGTAATTCACCCCTCGACTTT. It translates to CGISDLVRVGNSPLDF.

V is TRBV5-1 and J is TRBJ2-2, with D perhaps given as TRBD1 or TRBD2 (6 bases each). Germline V gene lookup returns CDR1 SGHRS and CDR2 YFSETQ. The germline V and J ends were trimmed by 2 bases and 7 bases, with 15 bases remaining between them. The CDR3 runs to 15 residues. The CDR3 loop is CASSFFRGQGGELFF. DNA of the CDR3: TGCGCCAGCAGCTTCTTTCGGGGGCAAGGCGGGGAGCTGTTTTTT.

This clone was counted at least ten times. The chain joins TRBV4-2 to TRBJ1-2, with 7 bases fitting TRBD1. J gave up 5 bases and V 5 bases, and 8 bases lay outside the gene matches. Germline CDR1 reads LGHNA; CDR2 reads YNFKEQ. This CDR3 is 14 amino acids long. The CDR3 loop is CASSDGTEAYGYTF. The CDR3 nucleotides are TGTGCCAGCAGCGATGGGACAGAAGCATATGGCTACACCTTC.

The chain joins TRBV5-1 to TRBJ2-7, with D unresolved. CDR1 is SGHRS, CDR2 YFSETQ, per germline. Deletions cut 3 bases from V and 1 base from J, with 17 bases between. The CDR3 has 16 amino acids. CDR3 loop: CASSSLGAAISYEQYF. Written as DNA, the CDR3 is TGCGCCAGCAGCTCGCTGGGCGCGGCGATATCCTACGAGCAGTACTTC.

Notes on this clone: The junction departs from the called germline gene at one end, perhaps through a read error. V and J are TRBV18 and TRBJ2-3; D not resolved. CDR3 length equals 13 residues. Germline assignment: CDR1 KGHSH and CDR2 LQKENI. CDR3 nucleotides: TGTGCCAGCTCACCGACCGACACAGATCCGCAGGATTTT. Its translation: CASSPTDTDPQDF.

This clone is classed as medium-sized. The chain uses TRBV11-2 and TRBJ1-1; D remains ambiguous. Germline V gene sequence: CDR1 SGHAT, CDR2 FQNNGV. V lost 3 bases, J lost 2 bases, and 10 bases lay in between. The CDR3 totals 14 residues. The CDR3 region has the DNA TGTGCCAGCAGCTTGAGGAGGATAAACACTGAAGCTTTCTTT. This sequence encodes CASSLRRINTEAFF.

This clone qualifies as medium-sized. The V call is TRBV19, the J call TRBJ1-6, with 8 nucleotides matching TRBD1. V was clipped by 6 bases and J by 8 bases; unmatched bases: 9. CDR3 length equals 15 residues. The germline V gene has CDR1 LNHDA and CDR2 SQIVND (reference sequence). The CDR3 loop is CASSLTGQAYSPLHF. CDR3 DNA sequence: TGTGCCAGTAGCCTTACGGGACAGGCATATTCACCCCTCCACTTT.

This clone was seen repeatedly, ten times or more. This chain joins TRBV12-3 or TRBV12-4 and TRBJ2-1, with 10 bases lining up with TRBD2. The CDR3 length is 16 residues. V lost 6 bases and J lost 5; bases outside the gene matches: 10. The CDR3 DNA reads TGTGCCAGCAGAAGCAGCGGGAGGGCAATCCACAATGAGCAGTTCTTC. Residues: CASRSSGRAIHNEQFF.

This clone was observed a handful of times. A read error may account for a junction end that differs from germline. The V call is TRBV5-1, the J call TRBJ2-2; D tentatively reads TRBD1 or TRBD2 (7 bases each). Per the germline V gene, CDR1 is SGHRS and CDR2 is YFSETQ. This CDR3 is built from 15 residues. In DNA form, the CDR3 reads TGCGCCAGCAGTTTAGACAGGGTTGGGAGCGGGGTGCTGTATTTT. Translating gives CASSLDRVGSGVLYF.

This clone was detected a few times. In nucleotides, the CDR3 is TGTGCCAGCAGTTCTACCGGGGGCTACAATGAGCAGTTCTTC. It specifies CASSSTGGYNEQFF. V gene TRBV6-2 or TRBV6-3 combines with J gene TRBJ2-1, with D tentatively TRBD2 (6 bases). The CDR3 runs to 14 residues. Trimming pared 4 bases from V and 3 bases from J, leaving 10 bases between. The germline V gene encodes CDR1 MNHEY and CDR2 SVGEGT.

This clone was recorded at least ten times. The J gene is TRBJ2-1, the V gene TRBV27, with 7 bases fitting TRBD2. This CDR3 is 15 amino acids long. With V trimmed by 1 base and J by 6 bases, 6 bases remained unmatched. CDR1 and CDR2 from the germline V gene are MNHEY and SMNVEV (reference sequence). The CDR3 spells CASSLWGGESNEQFF. The CDR3 DNA is TGTGCCAGCAGTTTATGGGGGGGAGAGAGCAATGAGCAGTTCTTC.

The chain combines TRBV20-1 with TRBJ1-5; 7 bases are shared with TRBD1. J lost 6 bases, V lost 0 bases, and 5 bases had no gene match. Germline CDR1 is DFQATT and CDR2 is SNEGSKA (reference sequence). The CDR3 sequence is 14 residues long. DNA for the CDR3: TGCAGTGCTAGAGATCAGGGGGGAGGTCAGCCCCAGCATTTT. It specifies CSARDQGGGQPQHF.

The J gene is TRBJ1-2, the V gene TRBV20-1, with a possible D match to TRBD1 (5 bases). V was pared by 0 bases and J by 2 bases, with 10 bases between. Germline values: CDR1 DFQATT, CDR2 SNEGSKA (reference sequence). The CDR3 is made up of 14 amino acids. The CDR3 nucleotides are TGCAGTGCTAGAGAGATTGGGGGGAACTATGGCTACACCTTC. It yields the protein CSAREIGGNYGYTF.

By share of the sample, this clone is medium-sized (0.01 to 0.1%). The chain links TRBV5-6 to TRBJ1-4, with D maybe TRBD1 (6 bases). Germline CDR1 and CDR2: SGHDT and YYEEEE. This CDR3 comprises 15 residues. Between the trimmed V and J ends, which lost 3 bases and 5 bases, there was a span of 14 bases. The DNA of the CDR3 is TGTGCCAGCAGCTACCCGACAGGAGTGAATGAAAAACTGTTTTTT. This sequence encodes CASSYPTGVNEKLFF. The full variable domain, completed using reference TRBV5-6 and TRBJ1-4, is DAGVTQSPTHLIKTRGQQVTLRCSPKSGHDTVSWYQQALGQGPQFIFQYYEEEERQRGNFPDRFSGHQFPNYSSELNVNALLLGDSALYLCASSYPTGVNEKLFFGSGTQLSVL.

This clone was seen many times. The V and J genes are TRBV30 and TRBJ2-6; D might be TRBD1 (5 bases). Germline CDR1 reads GTSNPN; CDR2 reads SVGIG (reference sequence). This CDR3 region has 13 residues. V was cut by 8 bases and J by 3 bases, with 11 bases left in between. The CDR3 sequence: CARQDSGANVLTF. The CDR3 nucleotides are TGTGCCCGACAAGACAGTGGGGCCAACGTCCTGACTTTC.

Many counts were recorded for this clone. The rearrangement links TRBV12-3 or TRBV12-4 to TRBJ2-7; 9 bases are a match to TRBD2. The CDR3 has 15 residues. With 3 bases clipped from V and 4 bases from J, the junction kept 7 bases outside the gene matches. CDR3 amino acids: CASSFLGTSRYEQYF. CDR3 nucleotides: TGTGCCAGCAGTTTTTTGGGGACTAGCAGATACGAGCAGTACTTC.

This rearrangement joins TRBV7-2 to TRBJ1-1, with a possible D match to TRBD1 (5 bases). This CDR3 is 15 amino acids long. Germline V gives CDR1 SGHTA, CDR2 FQGNSA. Trimming cost V 3 bases and J 4 bases, with 15 bases left between them. CDR3 DNA sequence: TGTGCCAGCAGCTTTGAGGGGCCTTCCGGCACTGAAGCTTTCTTT. Protein: CASSFEGPSGTEAFF.

This clone was counted ten times or more. This sequence joins TRBV20-1 and TRBJ2-3; unclear D gene. The CDR3 extends over 11 amino acids. V was clipped by 5 bases and J by 1 base, with 4 bases between them. Germline V gene sequence: CDR1 DFQATT, CDR2 SNEGSKA (reference sequence). CDR3: CSAEGTDTQYF. The CDR3 DNA sequence: TGCAGTGCTGAGGGCACAGATACGCAGTATTTT.